The 27 T cell receptor beta chains reported below all come from one sample, sequenced in a study of cytomegalovirus exposure and HLA in healthy donors. In the PCR, 60 Vbeta and 13 Jbeta primers were used. Clones were sequenced by immunoSEQ multiplex PCR, and TCRdb holds only the in-frame ones, with some missing. The repertoire table contains tens of thousands of clones. The specimen was PBMCs. These receptors came from a male donor in good health and CMV-seronegative.

The chain is built from TRBV18 and TRBJ2-7, with 8 bases aligning to TRBD2. With 4 bases clipped from V and 0 bases from J, the junction kept 5 bases outside the gene matches. The CDR3 runs to 15 residues. Germline CDR1 and CDR2: KGHSH and LQKENI. This CDR3 reads CASSQRTSSSYEQYF. The CDR3 DNA sequence: TGTGCCAGCTCACAAAGGACTAGCAGCTCCTACGAGCAGTACTTC.

This chain connects TRBV30 to TRBJ1-1; 7 bases line up with TRBD1. CDR1 is GTSNPN and CDR2 is SVGIG in the germline V gene (reference sequence). This CDR3 spans 15 amino acids. The J segment lost 5 bases and the V segment lost 2 bases, leaving 11 bases of the junction unmatched. The CDR3 loop reads CAWSSPRQGQTEAFF. DNA for the CDR3: TGTGCCTGGAGTAGCCCCCGACAGGGACAAACTGAAGCTTTCTTT. Complete variable domain (other parts from reference TRBV30 and TRBJ1-1): SQTIHQWPATLVQPVGSPLSLECTVEGTSNPNLYWYRQAAGRGLQLLFYSVGIGQISSEVPQNLSASRPQDRQFILSSKKLLLSDSGFYLCAWSSPRQGQTEAFFGQGTRLTVV.

V and J are TRBV6-5 and TRBJ2-3, with 12 bases matching TRBD2. V was clipped by 3 bases and J by 8 bases; unmatched bases: 9. This CDR3 has 16 residues. CDR1 and CDR2 (germline): MNHEY, SVGAGI. CDR3 region: CASSYLLAGGPGTQYF. The CDR3 nucleotides read TGTGCCAGCAGTTATCTTCTAGCGGGAGGGCCGGGTACGCAGTATTTT.

The chain employs TRBV6-6 and TRBJ2-3; TRBD1 matches 9 bases. The CDR3 loop spans 15 amino acids. Germline CDR1 is MNHNY and CDR2 is SVGAGI (reference sequence). With 5 bases clipped from V and 2 bases from J, the junction kept 5 bases outside the gene matches. CDR3 loop: CASSGTGINTDTQYF. The CDR3 bases are TGTGCCAGCAGTGGGACAGGGATAAACACAGATACGCAGTATTTT.

The V and J genes are TRBV7-8 and TRBJ2-7, with 9 bases matching TRBD2. J was trimmed by 6 bases and V by 3 bases; bases with no gene match: 6. CDR3 length: 14 amino acids. Germline CDR1 and CDR2: SGHVS and FQNEAQ. This CDR3 reads CASSFIAGAGEQYF. CDR3 DNA: TGTGCCAGCAGCTTTATAGCGGGAGCAGGCGAGCAGTACTTC.

The chain employs TRBV28 and TRBJ1-1, with D perhaps matching TRBD1 (6 bases). The V gene's germline CDR1 is MDHEN and CDR2 SYDVKM. The CDR3 runs 14 residues. V was clipped by 3 bases and J by 8 bases, with 16 bases between them. The DNA of the CDR3 is TGTGCCAGCAGTTTTGGGTTCCAGGGGTCGGAAGCTTTCTTT. Translation: CASSFGFQGSEAFF.

This chain connects TRBV2 to TRBJ1-1; D is undetermined. Trimming left V 7 bases short and J 1 base short, with 13 bases between. The germline V gene has CDR1 SNHLY and CDR2 FYNNEI. The length of the CDR3 is 14 residues. The chain's CDR3 is CASTLAPANTEAFF. The CDR3 DNA reads as TGTGCCAGCACATTAGCGCCGGCGAACACTGAAGCTTTCTTT.

The chain employs TRBV5-6 and TRBJ1-1; D gene ambiguous. The CDR3 is 11 residues long. Germline assignment: CDR1 SGHDT and CDR2 YYEEEE. V lost 4 bases to trimming and J lost 8 bases, with 9 bases between them. CDR3: CASSLALEAFF. The CDR3, as DNA: TGTGCCAGCAGCCTAGCCCTGGAAGCTTTCTTT.

This chain uses TRBV18 with TRBJ2-2; D is perhaps TRBD1 (6 bases). The CDR3 runs 16 residues. Germline CDR1 is KGHSH and CDR2 is LQKENI. V shed 3 bases and J shed 0 bases, with 11 bases lying between them. CDR3 protein: CASSPADRANTGELFF. The CDR3 DNA is TGTGCCAGCTCACCGGCGGACAGAGCGAACACCGGGGAGCTGTTTTTT.

The chain is built from TRBV11-2 and TRBJ1-2; a possible D gene is TRBD1 (6 bases). The CDR3 loop spans 13 amino acids. Trimming stripped 0 bases from V and 8 bases from J, with 10 bases between. Germline CDR1 reads SGHAT; CDR2 reads FQNNGV. CDR3 in amino acids: CASSLETGYGYTF. The CDR3 region has the DNA TGTGCCAGCAGCTTAGAAACAGGGTACGGCTACACCTTC.

The gene calls are TRBV14 and TRBJ2-3; D possibly corresponds to TRBD2 (6 bases). The CDR3 sequence is 17 residues long. V was clipped by 1 base and J by 0 bases, with 14 bases between them. Germline lookup yields CDR1 SGHDN and CDR2 FVKESK. CDR3 DNA sequence: TGTGCCAGCAGCCAAGGTGGGAGGACGGTTAGCACAGATACGCAGTATTTT. Its translation is CASSQGGRTVSTDTQYF.

CDR3 amino acids: CAPRQAYEQYF. The CDR3 region has the DNA TGCGCCCCCAGACAGGCCTACGAGCAGTACTTC. The gene calls are TRBV5-1 and TRBJ2-7; perhaps TRBD1 as D (6 bases). V was pared by 10 bases and J by 2 bases, with 10 bases between. The CDR3 runs 11 residues. CDR1 SGHRS and CDR2 YFSETQ come from the germline V gene.

CDR3 protein: CASSLEGGQNIQYF. DNA for the CDR3: TGCGCCAGCAGCTTGGAGGGAGGCCAAAACATTCAGTACTTC. The J gene is TRBJ2-4, the V gene TRBV5-1; maybe TRBD2 (6 bases). Germline-derived CDR1 and CDR2 are SGHRS and YFSETQ. Trimming shortened V by 0 bases and J by 5 bases, and 9 bases separated the two germline ends. The CDR3 extends over 14 amino acids.

The genes are TRBV6-6 and TRBJ1-5; D uncertain. Germline-derived CDR1 and CDR2 are MNHNY and SVGAGI (reference sequence). This CDR3 is 12 amino acids long. Trimming took 6 bases from V and 5 from J, leaving 8 bases between them. CDR3 sequence (DNA): TGTGCCAGCAGACTCGGGGATCAGCCCCAGCATTTT. This gives the protein CASRLGDQPQHF.

The chain couples TRBV30 to TRBJ1-2; 12 bases agree with TRBD1. The CDR3 runs to 16 residues. With 0 bases clipped from V and 7 bases from J, the junction kept 9 bases outside the gene matches. Germline-derived CDR1 and CDR2 are GTSNPN and SVGIG (reference sequence). CDR3: CAWSVIVGQGATGYTF. The DNA of the CDR3 is TGTGCCTGGAGTGTAATAGTGGGACAGGGGGCGACTGGCTACACCTTC.

The J gene is TRBJ2-1, the V gene TRBV6-4; TRBD2 agrees at 7 bases. The CDR3 totals 15 residues. Germline-derived CDR1 and CDR2 are MRHNA and SNTAGT. J lost 0 bases, V lost 6 bases, and 5 bases had no gene match. CDR3 in DNA: TGTGCCAGCAGCGCGGGAGTCGGCTCCTACAATGAGCAGTTCTTC. It translates to CASSAGVGSYNEQFF.

This chain links TRBV19 with TRBJ2-1; 11 nucleotides match TRBD2. J gave up 5 bases and V 6 bases, and 9 bases lay outside the gene matches. CDR1 is LNHDA, CDR2 SQIVND, per germline (reference sequence). There are 16 residues in the CDR3. CDR3 region: CASRLQGGLADNEQFF. Written as DNA, the CDR3 is TGTGCCAGTAGACTACAGGGGGGACTAGCGGACAATGAGCAGTTCTTC.

The chain combines TRBV5-5 with TRBJ2-7; 9 bases fit TRBD2. This CDR3 is 15 amino acids long. V gave up 4 bases and J gave up 1 base; unmatched junction bases: 6. The V gene's germline CDR1 is SGHKS and CDR2 YYEKEE (reference sequence). CDR3 DNA sequence: TGTGCCAGCAGCATCGACGGACTAGCGTCCTACGAGCAGTACTTC. Translated, it gives CASSIDGLASYEQYF.

J is TRBJ2-7 and V is TRBV7-9; the match to TRBD1 covers 8 bases. This CDR3 has 15 residues. V gave up 4 bases and J gave up 2 bases; unmatched junction bases: 7. The germline gives CDR1 SEHNR, CDR2 FQNEAQ (reference sequence). CDR3 bases: TGTGCCAGCAGCTCAGATGTGACAGGGGCCTACGAGCAGTACTTC. As protein: CASSSDVTGAYEQYF. The variable domain in full, with the rest retrieved from reference TRBV7-9 and TRBJ2-7, is DTGVSQNPRHKITKRGQNVTFRCDPISEHNRLYWYRQTLGQGPEFLTYFQNEAQLEKSRLLSDRFSAERPKGSFSTLEIQRTEQGDSAMYLCASSSDVTGAYEQYFGPGTRLTVT.

The rearrangement links TRBV18 to TRBJ1-5; D gene unclear. Looked up from germline, CDR1 is KGHSH and CDR2 is LQKENI. V was pared by 3 bases and J by 2 bases, with 8 bases between. This CDR3 has 14 residues. CDR3 nucleotide sequence: TGTGCCAGCTCACCCCAGTCCCGCAATCAGCCCCAGCATTTT. This translates into CASSPQSRNQPQHF.

CDR3 region: CADGREDTGELFF. CDR3 bases: TGTGCCGACGGCCGGGAGGACACCGGGGAGCTGTTTTTT. J is TRBJ2-2 and V is TRBV5-4; 7 bases map to TRBD2. Trimming at V came to 10 bases and at J to 3 bases, leaving 6 bases not matched to a gene. Germline V gene lookup returns CDR1 SGHNT and CDR2 YYREEE (reference sequence). The length of the CDR3 is 13 residues.

In the case of this clone: At one of its ends the junction is not consistent with the germline gene, which may arise from a read error. The chain carries TRBV6-1 and TRBJ2-7; 11 bases match TRBD2. The CDR3 is made up of 16 amino acids. Germline lookup yields CDR1 MNHNS and CDR2 SASEGT. CDR3 sequence: CASREVLAGGFSEQYF. The CDR3 DNA is TGTGCCAGCAGAGAAGTCTTAGCGGGAGGGTTCAGCGAGCAGTACTTC.

DNA for the CDR3: TGCGCCAGCAGCCAAGAAAGAGAGGACATTCAGTACTTC. It specifies CASSQEREDIQYF. The chain joins TRBV4-3 to TRBJ2-4, with unresolved D. The CDR3 has 13 amino acids. Trimming took off 0 bases at V and 8 bases at J, with 8 bases between the two ends. Germline CDR1 LGHNA, CDR2 YSLEER.

The CDR3 loop is CASSFRTGFLAFF. The CDR3, as DNA: TGTGCCAGCAGTTTCCGGACAGGGTTTTTGGCTTTCTTT. The chain employs TRBV28 and TRBJ1-1; 8 bases fit TRBD1. The germline CDR1 and CDR2 sequences are MDHEN and SYDVKM. The V and J ends lost 3 bases and 11 bases, in that order; junction bases with no gene match: 8. This CDR3 is 13 amino acids long.

This chain links TRBV11-1 with TRBJ2-5; weak D call: TRBD2 (7 bases). This CDR3 has 16 residues. V lost 5 bases, J lost 0 bases, and 16 bases lay in between. The germline V gene encodes CDR1 SGHAT and CDR2 FQDESV (reference sequence). The CDR3 DNA sequence: TGTGCCAGCAGCCCCGGGGGGCAGTTGTACCAAGAGACCCAGTACTTC. Translating it yields CASSPGGQLYQETQYF.

The rearrangement links TRBV14 to TRBJ1-2, with 9 nucleotides matching TRBD1. Germline CDR1 and CDR2: SGHDN and FVKESK. The CDR3 sequence is 16 residues long. The V gene end was trimmed by 2 bases and the J gene end by 4 bases; junction bases not matched to a gene: 8. The CDR3 nucleotides are TGTGCCAGCAGCCAAAACCTACAGGGGGCCCTCTATGGCTACACCTTC. Translating it yields CASSQNLQGALYGYTF. The variable domain in full, with the rest retrieved from reference TRBV14 and TRBJ1-2, is EAGVTQFPSHSVIEKGQTVTLRCDPISGHDNLYWYRRVMGKEIKFLLHFVKESKQDESGMPNNRFLAERTGGTYSTLKVQPAELEDSGVYFCASSQNLQGALYGYTFGSGTRLTVV.

The chain is built from TRBV29-1 and TRBJ2-1; 12 bases are a match to TRBD2. The CDR3 has 15 amino acids. Germline assignment: CDR1 SQVTM and CDR2 ANQGSEA. The ends lost 4 bases at V and 6 bases at J; junction bases unmatched: 7. CDR3 sequence (DNA): TGCAGCGTTGGACTAGCGGGAGTTGTGCCCAATGAGCAGTTCTTC. It yields the protein CSVGLAGVVPNEQFF.